The present TCR beta chain was sequenced within a study of blood T cell repertoires in COVID-19. The overall study: In each case, the material was cDNA or gDNA derived from T cells, B-cell-depleted T cells, or PBMCs.

Original analysis: Nucleated cell counts were estimated from reference gene primer amplification. Clones were read by immunoSEQ multiplex PCR, and TCRdb kept only the in-frame ones, dropping some. V and J calls plus clone size are reproduced from that table; the DNA served to infer D and trimming. In the table there are 95,000 to 150,000 clones, around 84% of which are singletons. CDR3 length: 17 amino acids. Enrolled through a virtual design, the participants were between roughly 18 and 90 years of age and came from about two dozen US areas. This sequence originates from a woman aged 25 to 39 who had recovered from COVID-19. V usage is TRBV21-1 and J usage is TRBJ2-2; TRBD2, as called in the table, went unchecked against the DNA. TRBV21-1 is a pseudogene locus. Sequencing was done on a sample of PBMCs or T cells enriched from blood (not recorded which). In nucleotides, the CDR3 is TGTGCCAGCAGCAACGGGACTAGCGGGAGGAGGACCGGGGAGCTGTTTTTT. This gives the protein CASSNGTSGRRTGELFF.